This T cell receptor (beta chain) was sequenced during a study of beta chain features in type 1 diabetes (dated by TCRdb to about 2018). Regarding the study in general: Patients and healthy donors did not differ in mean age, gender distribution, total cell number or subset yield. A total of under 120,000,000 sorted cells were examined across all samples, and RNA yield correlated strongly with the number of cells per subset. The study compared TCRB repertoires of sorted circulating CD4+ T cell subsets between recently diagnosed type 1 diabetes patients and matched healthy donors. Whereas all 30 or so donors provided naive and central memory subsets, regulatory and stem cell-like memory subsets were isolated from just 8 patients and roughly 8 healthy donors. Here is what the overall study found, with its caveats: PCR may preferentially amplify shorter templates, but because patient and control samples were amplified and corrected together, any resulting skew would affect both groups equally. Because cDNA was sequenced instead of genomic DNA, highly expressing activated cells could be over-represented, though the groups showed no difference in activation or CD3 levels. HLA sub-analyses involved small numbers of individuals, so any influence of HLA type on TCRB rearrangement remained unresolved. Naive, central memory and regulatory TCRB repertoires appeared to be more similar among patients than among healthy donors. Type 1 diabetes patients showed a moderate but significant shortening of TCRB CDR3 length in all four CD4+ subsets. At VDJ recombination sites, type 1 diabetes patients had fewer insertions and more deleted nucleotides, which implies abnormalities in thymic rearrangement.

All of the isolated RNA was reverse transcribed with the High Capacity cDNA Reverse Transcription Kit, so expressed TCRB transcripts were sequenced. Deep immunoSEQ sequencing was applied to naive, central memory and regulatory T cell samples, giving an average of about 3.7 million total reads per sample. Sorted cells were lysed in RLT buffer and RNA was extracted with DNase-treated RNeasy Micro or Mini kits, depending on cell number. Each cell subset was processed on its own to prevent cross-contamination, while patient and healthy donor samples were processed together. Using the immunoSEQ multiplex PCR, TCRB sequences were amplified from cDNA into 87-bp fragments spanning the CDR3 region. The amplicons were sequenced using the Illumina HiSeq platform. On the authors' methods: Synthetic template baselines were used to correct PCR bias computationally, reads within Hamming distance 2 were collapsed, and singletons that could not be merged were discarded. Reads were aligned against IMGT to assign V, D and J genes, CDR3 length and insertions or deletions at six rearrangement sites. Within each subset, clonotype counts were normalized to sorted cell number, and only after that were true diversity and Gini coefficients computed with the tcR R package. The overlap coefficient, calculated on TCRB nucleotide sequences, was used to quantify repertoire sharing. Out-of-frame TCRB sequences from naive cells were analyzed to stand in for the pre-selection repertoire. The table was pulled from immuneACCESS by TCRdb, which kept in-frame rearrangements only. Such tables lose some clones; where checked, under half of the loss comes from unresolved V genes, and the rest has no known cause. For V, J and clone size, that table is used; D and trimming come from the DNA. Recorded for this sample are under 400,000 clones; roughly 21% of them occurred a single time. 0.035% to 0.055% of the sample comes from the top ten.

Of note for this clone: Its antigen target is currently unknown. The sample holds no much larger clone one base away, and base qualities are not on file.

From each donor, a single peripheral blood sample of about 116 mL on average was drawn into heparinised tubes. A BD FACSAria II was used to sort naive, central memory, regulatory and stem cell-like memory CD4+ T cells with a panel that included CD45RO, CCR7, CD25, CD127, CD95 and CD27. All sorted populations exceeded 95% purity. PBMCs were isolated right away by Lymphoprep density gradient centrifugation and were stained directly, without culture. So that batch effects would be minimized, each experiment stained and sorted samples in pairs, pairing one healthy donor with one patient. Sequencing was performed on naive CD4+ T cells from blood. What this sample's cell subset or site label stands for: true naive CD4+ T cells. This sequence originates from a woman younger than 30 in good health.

Here the CDR3 is given as CASSLAGPGPNEQFF. The nucleotide sequence reads TGCGCCAGCAGCTTGGCCGGTCCGGGTCCCAATGAGCAGTTCTTC. The rearranged segments are TRBV5-1 and TRBJ2-1, with the D gene uncertain. The V and J ends are trimmed by 0 bases and 6 bases, leaving 13 bases between them. The germline V gene gives CDR1 as SGHRS and CDR2 as YFSETQ. The CDR3 measures 15 amino acids from cysteine to phenylalanine. Only the CDR3 portion is preserved as DNA: 45 bases, with reading frame beginning at the first base.